Presented here are 23 T cell receptor beta chains from one specimen sequenced in a study of shared clonotypes between healthy human individuals. The assay was immunoSEQ multiplex PCR, and TCRdb's table has in-frame clones only and misses some. Seen here are roughly 2 million clones, 85% to 95% observed once, and the top ten hold 0.13%. Source material: naive CD4+ T cells sorted from blood. Subset: CD45RA+ positively selected. Receptors originate from a man aged 18 to 30 in good health.

This clone was observed a handful of times. Other DNA sequences of this sample code for an identical CDR3. The chain has TRBV5-1 and TRBJ1-1; TRBD1 is a possible D gene (5 bases). Germline CDR1 is SGHRS and CDR2 is YFSETQ. With 1 base removed from V and 2 bases from J, the gap between germline ends came to 6 bases. This CDR3 contains 13 residues. CDR3 DNA sequence: TGCGCCAGCAGCTTGAGGGGAAACACTGAAGCTTTCTTT. This codes for CASSLRGNTEAFF.

The rearrangement links TRBV7-3 to TRBJ2-1; 8 positions match TRBD1. Trimming cost V 5 bases and J 7 bases; bases outside gene matches: 1. CDR3 length equals 12 residues. The germline V gene has CDR1 SGHTA and CDR2 FQGTGA. CDR3 in amino acids: CASSRTGNEQFF. CDR3 in DNA: TGTGCCAGCAGCAGGACAGGGAATGAGCAGTTCTTC.

V gene TRBV10-1 combines with J gene TRBJ2-3; 8 positions agree with TRBD2. CDR3 length equals 15 residues. V lost 3 bases and J lost 1; bases outside the gene matches: 3. CDR1 and CDR2 (germline): WNHNN, SYGVQD (reference sequence). The CDR3 DNA follows: TGCGCCAGCAGTGAAAGCGGGAGCGGCACAGATACGCAGTATTTT. Amino acid sequence: CASSESGSGTDTQYF.

The chain uses TRBV27 and TRBJ1-6; TRBD1 aligns across 9 bases. Unmatched junction bases numbered 10, after V lost 7 bases and J lost 9 bases. The CDR3 totals 15 residues. Germline loops: CDR1 MNHEY, CDR2 SMNVEV (reference sequence). The CDR3 DNA reads TGTGCCAGCAAATCGTGGGACAGGGATCGTTCACCCCTCCACTTT. The encoded protein is CASKSWDRDRSPLHF.

The chain couples TRBV6-5 to TRBJ2-2; perhaps TRBD1 as D (5 bases). Germline V gives CDR1 MNHEY, CDR2 SVGAGI. CDR3 length: 14 residues. V shed 7 bases and J shed 0 bases, with 9 bases lying between them. CDR3 nucleotides: TGTGCCAGCACACAGGCGCCGAACACCGGGGAGCTGTTTTTT. Protein product: CASTQAPNTGELFF.

This clone showed up just once. The chain couples TRBV4-1 to TRBJ2-3; D tentatively reads TRBD1 or TRBD2 (5 bases each). This CDR3 region has 18 residues. The V gene's germline CDR1 is MGHRA and CDR2 YSYEKL. The germline V and J ends were trimmed by 4 bases and 2 bases, with 22 bases remaining between them. CDR3 sequence reads: CASSLPKSPGRLTDTQYF. CDR3 bases: TGCGCCAGCAGCCTCCCGAAATCACCGGGACGGCTCACAGATACGCAGTATTTT.

The chain is built from TRBV6-1 and TRBJ2-1; 10 positions agree with TRBD2. J was trimmed by 9 bases and V by 4 bases; bases with no gene match: 6. CDR1 is MNHNS and CDR2 is SASEGT in the germline V gene. The length of the CDR3 is 14 residues. CDR3 loop: CASSALAGGGEQFF. The CDR3 DNA sequence: TGTGCCAGCAGTGCGTTAGCGGGGGGCGGTGAGCAGTTCTTC.

This clone has a single count. The chain uses TRBV5-4 and TRBJ2-5, with a weak D call TRBD2 (6 bases). Per the germline V gene, CDR1 is SGHNT and CDR2 is YYREEE (reference sequence). The CDR3 spans 17 residues. With 4 bases removed from V and 1 base from J, the gap between germline ends came to 20 bases. CDR3 residues: CASSRGSTRTIQETQYF. The CDR3 nucleotides read TGTGCCAGCAGCCGGGGGAGTACCCGCACTATCCAAGAGACCCAGTACTTC.

On this clone itself: Other nucleotide sequences in the sample specify the same CDR3. This chain uses TRBV7-2 with TRBJ2-1; 15 nucleotides match TRBD2. V shed 4 bases and J 6 bases; nucleotides not matched to a gene: 1. CDR1 and CDR2 (germline): SGHTA, FQGNSA. The CDR3 has 15 residues. CDR3 residues: CASSWTSGGANEQFF. In DNA form, the CDR3 reads TGTGCCAGCAGCTGGACTAGCGGGGGGGCCAATGAGCAGTTCTTC.

The rearrangement joins TRBV6-1 to TRBJ1-2, with D unresolved. V gave up 3 bases and J gave up 8 bases, with 19 bases separating them. Germline V gene lookup returns CDR1 MNHNS and CDR2 SASEGT. The CDR3 length is 15 residues. The CDR3 sequence: CASSERPPLLGGYTF. In nucleotides, the CDR3 is TGTGCCAGCAGTGAGAGGCCCCCATTATTGGGGGGCTACACCTTC.

The V call is TRBV6-5, the J call TRBJ2-2; 7 bases map to TRBD1. The J segment lost 6 bases and the V segment lost 5 bases, leaving 0 bases of the junction unmatched. CDR1 MNHEY and CDR2 SVGAGI come from the germline V gene. The CDR3 loop spans 12 amino acids. CDR3 loop: CASSGTAGELFF. The CDR3 DNA is TGTGCCAGCAGTGGGACAGCCGGGGAGCTGTTTTTT.

This clone is a singleton in its sample. Additional DNA sequences in this sample encode the identical CDR3. The chain uses TRBV5-1 and TRBJ1-2, with TRBD1 as a possible D gene (6 bases). The ends were cut back, 3 bases at V and 5 bases at J, with 11 bases in the middle. The CDR3 covers 13 residues. Germline loops: CDR1 SGHRS, CDR2 YFSETQ. CDR3 sequence: CASSSTGIYGYTF. CDR3 nucleotides: TGCGCCAGCAGCTCCACAGGGATTTATGGCTACACCTTC.

CDR3 sequence: CASSTGTATYEQYF. The CDR3, as DNA: TGTGCCAGCAGCACCGGGACAGCAACCTACGAGCAGTACTTC. This rearrangement joins TRBV9 to TRBJ2-7; TRBD1 agrees at 7 bases. The junction had 6 bases not matched to a gene; V was cut back by 4 bases and J by 2 bases. CDR3 length: 14 residues. From germline, CDR1 is SGDLS and CDR2 YYNGEE.

For this clone: The sample contains more than one DNA sequence encoding this CDR3. This chain links TRBV18 with TRBJ2-7; D gene unclear. The CDR3 contains 12 residues. The germline V gene has CDR1 KGHSH and CDR2 LQKENI. V gave up 2 bases and J gave up 3 bases, with 5 bases separating them. Here the CDR3 DNA reads TGTGCCAGCTCACCAGACGGCTACGAGCAGTACTTC. It is translated as CASSPDGYEQYF.

This sequence joins TRBV5-4 and TRBJ1-4; no firm D call. This CDR3 is built from 13 residues. V was cut by 0 bases and J by 7 bases, with 7 bases left in between. Germline V gene data show CDR1 as SGHNT and CDR2 as YYREEE (reference sequence). The CDR3 region is CASSLGAVEKLFF. CDR3 nucleotides: TGTGCCAGCAGCTTGGGGGCAGTTGAAAAACTGTTTTTT.

The chain links TRBV10-3 to TRBJ2-2; no clear D. There are 13 residues in the CDR3. Germline CDR1 and CDR2: ENHRY and SYGVKD. The germline V and J ends were trimmed by 8 bases and 1 base, with 8 bases remaining between them. The DNA for the CDR3 is TGTGCCATCGGGCAGGTGAACACCGGGGAGCTGTTTTTT. It encodes CAIGQVNTGELFF.

V is TRBV5-1 and J is TRBJ1-1; weak D call: TRBD1 (5 bases). This CDR3 is 14 amino acids long. Per the germline V gene, CDR1 is SGHRS and CDR2 is YFSETQ. V was pared by 4 bases and J by 4 bases, with 14 bases between. The DNA for the CDR3 is TGCGCCAGCAGCCCTGGGACTCCCGGCACTGAAGCTTTCTTT. This gives the protein CASSPGTPGTEAFF.

The J gene is TRBJ2-3, the V gene TRBV28, with D uncertain. CDR3 length equals 12 residues. CDR1 is MDHEN, CDR2 SYDVKM, per germline. The germline V and J ends were trimmed by 7 bases and 5 bases, with 10 bases remaining between them. The CDR3 bases are TGTGCCAGCACCTCGGTCAGAGATACGCAGTATTTT. This translates into CASTSVRDTQYF.

V usage is TRBV10-3 and J usage is TRBJ1-2; D possibly corresponds to TRBD1 (6 bases). The germline V gene encodes CDR1 ENHRY and CDR2 SYGVKD. This CDR3 comprises 15 residues. The germline V and J ends were trimmed by 5 bases and 2 bases, with 15 bases remaining between them. The CDR3 DNA sequence: TGTGCCATCAGTCGACAGGACGGTTCAAACTATGGCTACACCTTC. As protein: CAISRQDGSNYGYTF.

The chain combines TRBV6-5 with TRBJ2-1, with no clear D. CDR3 length: 14 amino acids. Germline CDR1 is MNHEY and CDR2 is SVGAGI. V lost 6 bases, J lost 0 bases, and 9 bases lay in between. This chain's CDR3 is CASSKGSSYNEQFF. The CDR3 nucleotides are TGTGCCAGCAGCAAAGGTAGCTCCTACAATGAGCAGTTCTTC.

V gene TRBV28 combines with J gene TRBJ1-1; TRBD1 agrees at 8 bases. The trim removed 5 bases at V and 1 base at J, leaving 6 bases unmatched. Germline-derived CDR1 and CDR2 are MDHEN and SYDVKM. The CDR3 runs to 15 residues. CDR3 in amino acids: CASSGTGKANTEAFF. The CDR3 DNA is TGTGCCAGCAGTGGGACAGGCAAGGCGAACACTGAAGCTTTCTTT.

This clone is a singleton in its sample. The CDR3 DNA is TGTGCCAGCAGCCCATCTGGGGGGGCATCCTACGAGCAGTACTTC. Its protein product is CASSPSGGASYEQYF. The V call is TRBV11-2, the J call TRBJ2-7; TRBD2 is a possible D gene (7 bases). Trimming stripped 5 bases from V and 1 base from J, with 15 bases between. The CDR3 extends over 15 amino acids. The V gene's germline CDR1 is SGHAT and CDR2 FQNNGV.

V gene TRBV4-1 combines with J gene TRBJ2-5; tentative D call: TRBD1 (6 bases). V lost 1 base and J 5 bases, leaving 14 bases between the germline ends. The CDR3 spans 15 residues. CDR1 is MGHRA and CDR2 is YSYEKL in the germline V gene. In DNA form, the CDR3 reads TGCGCCAGCAGCCAAGGTGTAGGGGGTTGGGAGACCCAGTACTTC. It translates to CASSQGVGGWETQYF.